A single TCR beta chain is shown here with its context. Primers for the PCR totalled 60 Vbeta and 13 Jbeta. Method: immunoSEQ multiplex PCR; TCRdb's copy keeps in-frame clones and lacks some. In the table there are 170,000 or so clones, roughly 70% of which are singletons. The data derive from a study of cytomegalovirus exposure and HLA in healthy donors. CDR1 SGHRS and CDR2 YFSETQ come from the germline V gene. Trimming took 5 bases from V and 6 from J, leaving 15 bases between them. The CDR3 spans 14 residues. The TCR was taken from a male donor in good health and CMV-seronegative. Sequencing was done on a sample of PBMCs. V is TRBV5-1 and J is TRBJ2-1, with a tentative D call TRBD1 (5 bases). Here the CDR3 DNA reads TGCGCCAGCAGTCAGGCGGCGACAGTCAATGAGCAGTTCTTC. This codes for CASSQAATVNEQFF.